This TCR beta chain was sequenced for a study of T cell responses to AZD1222 COVID-19 vaccine. Points from the study as a whole: Once two AZD1222 doses were given, Spike-specific TCR breadth and depth went up. Seropositive AZD1222 recipients at baseline numbered only five or six.

Using immunoSEQ multiplex PCR, the repertoire was profiled, and TCRdb retains in-frame clones only, with some absent. Of 100,000 to 120,000 clones listed, about nine tenths are singletons. On this clone: Its specificity is unknown.

The receptor's source is an adult in good health. This material consisted of peripheral blood, taken on day 0 of MenACWY control vaccination.

DNA of the CDR3: TGTGCCAGCAGTCACCGGTCGGGAGAGCAGTATTTT. It encodes CASSHRSGEQYF. The V gene is TRBV25-1, the J gene TRBJ2-3; D might be TRBD2 (6 bases). CDR3 length equals 12 residues. The V and J ends lost 5 bases and 11 bases respectively, with 14 bases between them. CDR1 is MGHDK, CDR2 SYGVNS, per germline. Supplemented by reference TRBV25-1 and TRBJ2-3, the full variable domain reads EADIYQTPRYLVIGTGKKITLECSQTMGHDKMYWYQQDPGMELHLIHYSYGVNSTEKGDLSSESTVSRIRTEHFPLTLESARPSHTSQYLCASSHRSGEQYFGPGTRLTVL.